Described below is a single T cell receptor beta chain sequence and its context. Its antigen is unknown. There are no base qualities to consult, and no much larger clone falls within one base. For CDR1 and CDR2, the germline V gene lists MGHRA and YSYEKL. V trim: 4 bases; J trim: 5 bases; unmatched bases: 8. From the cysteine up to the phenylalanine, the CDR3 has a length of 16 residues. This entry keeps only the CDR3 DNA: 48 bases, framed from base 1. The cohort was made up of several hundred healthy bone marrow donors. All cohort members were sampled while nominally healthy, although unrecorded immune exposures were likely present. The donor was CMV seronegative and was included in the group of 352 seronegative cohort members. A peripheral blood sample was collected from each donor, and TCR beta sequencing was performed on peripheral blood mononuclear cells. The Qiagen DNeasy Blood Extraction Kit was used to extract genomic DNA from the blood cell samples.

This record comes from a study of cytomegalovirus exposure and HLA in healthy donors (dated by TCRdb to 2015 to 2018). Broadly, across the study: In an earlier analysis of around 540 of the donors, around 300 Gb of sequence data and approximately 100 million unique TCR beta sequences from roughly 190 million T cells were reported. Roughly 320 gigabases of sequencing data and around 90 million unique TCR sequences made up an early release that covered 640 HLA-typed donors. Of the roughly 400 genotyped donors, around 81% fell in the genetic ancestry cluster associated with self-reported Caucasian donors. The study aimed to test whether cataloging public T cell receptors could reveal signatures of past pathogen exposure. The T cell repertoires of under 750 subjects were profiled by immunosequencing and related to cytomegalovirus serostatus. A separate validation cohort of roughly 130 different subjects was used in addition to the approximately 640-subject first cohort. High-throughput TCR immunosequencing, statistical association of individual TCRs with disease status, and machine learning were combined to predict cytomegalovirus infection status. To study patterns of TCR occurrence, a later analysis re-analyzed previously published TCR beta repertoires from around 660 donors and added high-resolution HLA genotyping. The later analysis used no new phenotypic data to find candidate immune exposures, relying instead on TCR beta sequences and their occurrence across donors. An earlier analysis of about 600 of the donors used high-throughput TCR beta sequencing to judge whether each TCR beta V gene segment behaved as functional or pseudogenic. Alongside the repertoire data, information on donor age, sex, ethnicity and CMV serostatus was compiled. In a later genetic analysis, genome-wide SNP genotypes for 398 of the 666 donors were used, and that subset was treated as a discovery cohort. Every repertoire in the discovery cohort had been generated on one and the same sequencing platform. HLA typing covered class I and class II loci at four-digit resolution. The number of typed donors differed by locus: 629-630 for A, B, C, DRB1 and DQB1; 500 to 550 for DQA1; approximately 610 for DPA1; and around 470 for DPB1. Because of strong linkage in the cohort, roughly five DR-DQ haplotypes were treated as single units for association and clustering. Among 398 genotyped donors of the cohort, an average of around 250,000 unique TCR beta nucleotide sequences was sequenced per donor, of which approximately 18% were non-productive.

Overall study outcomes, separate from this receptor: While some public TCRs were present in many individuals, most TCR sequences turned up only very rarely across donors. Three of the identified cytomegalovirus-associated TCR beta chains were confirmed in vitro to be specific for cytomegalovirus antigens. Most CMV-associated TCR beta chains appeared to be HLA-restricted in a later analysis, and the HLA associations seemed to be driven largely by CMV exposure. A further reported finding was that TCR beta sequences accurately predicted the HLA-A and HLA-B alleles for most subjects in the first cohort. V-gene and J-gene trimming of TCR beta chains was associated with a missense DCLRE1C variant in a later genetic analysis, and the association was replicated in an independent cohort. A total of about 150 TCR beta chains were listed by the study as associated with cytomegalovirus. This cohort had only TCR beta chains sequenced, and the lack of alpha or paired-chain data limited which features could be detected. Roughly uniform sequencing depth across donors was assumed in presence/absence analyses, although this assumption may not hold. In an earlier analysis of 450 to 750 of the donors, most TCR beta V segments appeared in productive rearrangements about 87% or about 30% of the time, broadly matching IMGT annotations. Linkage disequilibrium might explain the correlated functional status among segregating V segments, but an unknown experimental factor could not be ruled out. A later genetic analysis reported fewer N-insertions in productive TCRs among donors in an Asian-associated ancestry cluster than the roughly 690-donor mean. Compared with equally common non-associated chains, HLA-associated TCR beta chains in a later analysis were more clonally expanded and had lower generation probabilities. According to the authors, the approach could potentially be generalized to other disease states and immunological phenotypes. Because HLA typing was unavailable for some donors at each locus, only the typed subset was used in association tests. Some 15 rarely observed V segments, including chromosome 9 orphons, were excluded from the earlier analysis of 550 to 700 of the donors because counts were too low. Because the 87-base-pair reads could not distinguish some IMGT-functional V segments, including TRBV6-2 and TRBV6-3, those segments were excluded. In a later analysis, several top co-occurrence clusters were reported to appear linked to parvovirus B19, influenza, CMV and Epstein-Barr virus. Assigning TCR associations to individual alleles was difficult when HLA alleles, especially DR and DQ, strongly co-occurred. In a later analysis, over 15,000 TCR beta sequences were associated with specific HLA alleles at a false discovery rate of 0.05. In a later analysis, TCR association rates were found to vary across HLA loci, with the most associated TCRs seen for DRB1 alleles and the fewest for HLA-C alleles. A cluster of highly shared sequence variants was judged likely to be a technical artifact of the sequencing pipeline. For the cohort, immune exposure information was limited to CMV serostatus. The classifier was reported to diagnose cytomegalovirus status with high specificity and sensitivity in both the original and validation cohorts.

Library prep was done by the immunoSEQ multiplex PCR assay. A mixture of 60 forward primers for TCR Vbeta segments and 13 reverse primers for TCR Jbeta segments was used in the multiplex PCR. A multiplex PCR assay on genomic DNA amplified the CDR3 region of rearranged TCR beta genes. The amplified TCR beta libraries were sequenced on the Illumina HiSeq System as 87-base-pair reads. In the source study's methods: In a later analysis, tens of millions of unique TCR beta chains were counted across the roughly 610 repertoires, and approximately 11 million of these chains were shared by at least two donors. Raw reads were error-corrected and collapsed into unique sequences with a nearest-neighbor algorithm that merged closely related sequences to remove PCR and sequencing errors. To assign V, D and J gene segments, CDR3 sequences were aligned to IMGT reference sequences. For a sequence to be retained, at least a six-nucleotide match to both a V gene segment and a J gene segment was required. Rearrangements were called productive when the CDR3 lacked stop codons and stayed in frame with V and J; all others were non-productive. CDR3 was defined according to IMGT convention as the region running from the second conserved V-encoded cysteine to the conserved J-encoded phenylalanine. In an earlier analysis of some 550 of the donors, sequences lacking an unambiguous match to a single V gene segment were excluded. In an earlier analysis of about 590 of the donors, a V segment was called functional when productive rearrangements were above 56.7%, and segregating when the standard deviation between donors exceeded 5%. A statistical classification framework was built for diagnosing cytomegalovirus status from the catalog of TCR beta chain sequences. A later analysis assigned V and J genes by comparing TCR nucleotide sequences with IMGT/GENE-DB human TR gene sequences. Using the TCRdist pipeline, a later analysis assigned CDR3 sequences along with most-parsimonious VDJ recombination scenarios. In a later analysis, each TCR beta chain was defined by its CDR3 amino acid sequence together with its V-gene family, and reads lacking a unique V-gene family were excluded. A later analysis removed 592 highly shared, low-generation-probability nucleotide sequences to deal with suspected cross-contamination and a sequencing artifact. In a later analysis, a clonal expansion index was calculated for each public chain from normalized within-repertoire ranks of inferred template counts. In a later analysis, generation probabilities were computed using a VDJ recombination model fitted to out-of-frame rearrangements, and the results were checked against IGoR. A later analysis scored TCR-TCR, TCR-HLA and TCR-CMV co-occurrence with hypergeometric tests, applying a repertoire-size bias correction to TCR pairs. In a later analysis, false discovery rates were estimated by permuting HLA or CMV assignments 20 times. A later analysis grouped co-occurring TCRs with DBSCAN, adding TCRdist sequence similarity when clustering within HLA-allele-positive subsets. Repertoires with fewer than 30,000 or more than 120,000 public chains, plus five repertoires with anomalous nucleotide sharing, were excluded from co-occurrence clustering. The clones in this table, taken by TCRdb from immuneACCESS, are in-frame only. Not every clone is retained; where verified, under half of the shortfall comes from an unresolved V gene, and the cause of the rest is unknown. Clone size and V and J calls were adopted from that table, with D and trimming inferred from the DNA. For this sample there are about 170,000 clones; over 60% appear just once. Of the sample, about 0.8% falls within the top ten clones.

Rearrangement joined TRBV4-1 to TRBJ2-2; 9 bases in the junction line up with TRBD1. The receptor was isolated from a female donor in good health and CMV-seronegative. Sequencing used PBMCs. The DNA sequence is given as TGCGCCAGCAGCCGCTCAGGGACAGGGTTAACCGGGGAGCTGTTTTTT. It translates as CASSRSGTGLTGELFF.